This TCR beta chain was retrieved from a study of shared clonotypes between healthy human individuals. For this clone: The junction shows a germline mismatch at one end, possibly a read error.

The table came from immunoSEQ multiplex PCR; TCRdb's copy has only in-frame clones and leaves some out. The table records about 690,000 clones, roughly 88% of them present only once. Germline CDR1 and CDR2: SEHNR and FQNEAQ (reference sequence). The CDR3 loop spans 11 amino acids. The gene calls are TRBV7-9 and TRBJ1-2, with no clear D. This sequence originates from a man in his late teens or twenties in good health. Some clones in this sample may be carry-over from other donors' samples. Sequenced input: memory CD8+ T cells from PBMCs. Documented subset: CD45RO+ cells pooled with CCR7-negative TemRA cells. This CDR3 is CASSPKATFFF. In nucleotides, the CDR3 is TGTGCCAGCAGCCCTAAGGCAACGTTCTTCTTC.